This T cell receptor beta chain originates from a study of metastatic and nonmetastatic thyroid tumors (dated by TCRdb to about 2020). Notes on the research overall: For patients with malignant and with benign thyroid disease, the researchers compared repertoires between peripheral blood samples and tumor or nodule tissue samples.

Inclusive of the bounding cysteine and phenylalanine, the CDR3 is 14 residues long. Only the CDR3 part of the read is kept: 42 bases, read in frame from the first base. As encoded in the germline V gene, CDR1 is KGHSY while CDR2 is FQNENV. Germline trimming amounts to 3 bases on V and 6 bases on J, with 5 as the count of junction bases outside the gene matches. Library preparation used PCR. Sequencing was performed on an Illumina HiSeq 4000. High-throughput sequencing was used to profile the TCR beta-chain CDR3 region of each patient. The published analysis was carried out like this. Drawing on CDR3 differences between clinicopathological groups, the researchers built a classifier meant to tell apart patients with distant-metastatic papillary thyroid cancer. The Shannon index was used to assess repertoire diversity, and the Morisita-Horn index was used to assess tumor-blood repertoire similarity. TCRdb reanalyzed the raw reads on its own, using fastp at Q25 for trimming and MiXCR for clone calling, and kept in-frame beta chains. The V and J calls reflect TCRdb's pipeline rather than the authors' work. The table for this sample lists 23,000 or so clones; over 20% of them were counted only once. The ten largest clones take up roughly 7.8% of the sample.

Before undergoing thyroid surgery, none of the patients had been given any kind of treatment. Using T-cell receptor beta sequencing, the study looked back at clinical samples from patients collected from about 2011 to 2018. Paper-wide results and their limitations: TCR beta diversity was reported as significantly higher in malignant tumors than in benign nodules, in both blood and tumor samples.

This clone occurred many times. The target of this receptor is not known. No quality values exist for individual bases; no much larger clone is one base distant. The V gene is TRBV16 and the J gene is TRBJ2-1; 7 central nucleotides agree with TRBD1. This TCR came from a female donor with papillary thyroid cancer or a benign thyroid nodule (not recorded which). Some clones in this sample may be carry-over from other donors' samples. Source material: blood. The CDR3 here reads CASSQRQGTNEQFF. The nucleotides are TGTGCCAGCAGCCAGAGACAGGGAACCAATGAGCAGTTCTTC.